Presented here are 20 T cell receptor beta chains from one specimen sequenced in a study of CD8 T cells in ankylosing spondylitis. TCRdb ran MiXCR on the 5' RACE reads and lists one entry per CDR3 protein. Seen here are almost 400,000 distinct CDR3 sequences, approximately 20% observed once, and the top ten hold about a sixth. The study's findings and limits: For ankylosing spondylitis blood, a TCR beta motif of 8 or 9 highly homologous variants appeared characteristic.

Their target antigens are unknown. Source material: blood, either unsorted or a sorted T cell fraction (not recorded which). These receptors were obtained from a male donor with ankylosing spondylitis.

V gene TRBV2 combines with J gene TRBJ2-7; weak D call: TRBD1 (6 bases). The CDR3 contains 15 residues. Germline V gene sequence: CDR1 SNHLY, CDR2 FYNNEI. V was clipped by 2 bases and J by 7 bases, with 18 bases between them. This CDR3 is CASSERPPGVQEQYF. The CDR3 bases are TGTGCCAGCAGTGAAAGGCCCCCAGGGGTTCAGGAGCAGTACTTC.

V is TRBV4-2 and J is TRBJ1-6, with TRBD1 as a possible D gene (5 bases). This CDR3 region has 16 residues. From germline, CDR1 is LGHNA and CDR2 YNFKEQ. With 4 bases removed from V and 5 bases from J, the gap between germline ends came to 15 bases. DNA of the CDR3: TGTGCCAGCAGCCTATCGTCGGGACGGAATAATTCACCCCTCCACTTT. It translates to CASSLSSGRNNSPLHF.

This clonotype was seen only a few times. The chain uses TRBV12-3 or TRBV12-4 and TRBJ2-7, with 7 bases identical to TRBD1. This CDR3 contains 13 residues. The V gene end was trimmed by 6 bases and the J gene end by 6 bases; junction bases not matched to a gene: 8. CDR3 coding DNA: TGTGCCAGCAGCTCCACAGGGGTGGCCGAGCAGTACTTC. Translating it yields CASSSTGVAEQYF.

The V call is TRBV10-3, the J call TRBJ1-4; TRBD1 matches 7 bases. Germline CDR1 reads ENHRY; CDR2 reads SYGVKD. This CDR3 contains 13 residues. Trimming at V came to 3 bases and at J to 17 bases, leaving 12 bases not matched to a gene. This CDR3 is CAISESTGERKFF. DNA of the CDR3: TGTGCCATCAGTGAATCCACAGGGGAGAGGAAATTTTTT.

Ten or more counts support this clonotype. V is TRBV6-6 and J is TRBJ1-1; weak D call: TRBD1 (6 bases). Germline loops: CDR1 MNHNY, CDR2 SVGAGI (reference sequence). The CDR3 has 13 amino acids. Trimming removed 6 bases from V and 5 bases from J, with 13 bases in between. CDR3: CASRRQALTEAFF. In nucleotides, the CDR3 is TGTGCCAGCAGAAGACAGGCACTAACTGAAGCTTTCTTT.

This clonotype was seen a handful of times. The chain carries TRBV28 and TRBJ2-7, with unresolved D. The germline V gene has CDR1 MDHEN and CDR2 SYDVKM. Trimming stripped 8 bases from V and 3 bases from J, with 8 bases between. The CDR3 is made up of 11 amino acids. The CDR3, as DNA: TGTGCCAGCGGGAAACGCTACGAGCAGTACTTC. Protein: CASGKRYEQYF.

The chain carries TRBV5-1 and TRBJ1-5, with a tentative D call TRBD1 (5 bases). This CDR3 region has 15 residues. V was clipped by 2 bases and J by 0 bases, with 9 bases between them. Germline V gene lookup returns CDR1 SGHRS and CDR2 YFSETQ. DNA for the CDR3: TGCGCCAGCAGCTTCGTGGGGGATAGCAATCAGCCCCAGCATTTT. This sequence encodes CASSFVGDSNQPQHF. Full variable domain (rest looked up from reference TRBV5-1 and TRBJ1-5): KAGVTQTPRYLIKTRGQQVTLSCSPISGHRSVSWYQQTPGQGLQFLFEYFSETQRNKGNFPGRFSGRQFSNSRSEMNVSTLELGDSALYLCASSFVGDSNQPQHFGDGTRLSIL.

V and J are TRBV30 and TRBJ1-6; D call uncertain. The germline V and J ends were trimmed by 3 bases and 10 bases, with 13 bases remaining between them. Germline CDR1 and CDR2: GTSNPN and SVGIG (reference sequence). CDR3 size: 13 residues. The CDR3 region has the DNA TGTGCCTGGAGGACCTTAGGAGGGTCACCCCTCCACTTT. Protein sequence: CAWRTLGGSPLHF.

V is TRBV5-1 and J is TRBJ2-7; tentative D call: TRBD1 (6 bases). Germline loops: CDR1 SGHRS, CDR2 YFSETQ. The CDR3 sequence is 15 residues long. V lost 4 bases to trimming and J lost 6 bases, with 20 bases between them. CDR3 sequence: CASSLTPGVEGEQYF. In DNA, the CDR3 is TGCGCCAGCAGCCTCACCCCAGGGGTAGAAGGCGAGCAGTACTTC.

The V gene is TRBV24-1, the J gene TRBJ2-5, with TRBD1 identical over 9 bases. This CDR3 comprises 16 residues. Trimming at V came to 4 bases and at J to 5 bases, leaving 10 bases not matched to a gene. Germline CDR1 and CDR2: KGHDR and SFDVKD. CDR3 region: CATSDSTAGTGETQYF. Written as DNA, the CDR3 is TGTGCCACCAGTGACTCAACGGCGGGGACAGGGGAGACCCAGTACTTC.

The rearrangement links TRBV11-3 to TRBJ2-3; the match to TRBD2 covers 12 bases. After removal of 0 bases from V and 6 bases from J, the junction contained 7 bases not matched to a gene. Germline CDR1 and CDR2: SGHNT and YENEEA. This CDR3 is 17 amino acids long. CDR3: CASSLDPLAGGVDTQYF. Written as DNA, the CDR3 is TGTGCCAGCAGCTTAGACCCACTAGCGGGAGGTGTGGATACGCAGTATTTT.

The J gene is TRBJ2-2, the V gene TRBV27; D might be TRBD1 (6 bases). The CDR3 contains 16 residues. Trimming took 6 bases from V and 0 from J, leaving 14 bases between them. The germline gives CDR1 MNHEY, CDR2 SMNVEV (reference sequence). The CDR3 region has the DNA TGTGCCAGCAGACTCTCGACAGGAACGAACACCGGGGAGCTGTTTTTT. It translates to CASRLSTGTNTGELFF.

The gene calls are TRBV5-1 and TRBJ2-2, with D possibly TRBD1 on 6 matching bases. V dropped 7 bases and J dropped 2 bases, with 24 bases sitting between them. The CDR3 runs to 18 residues. Germline CDR1 is SGHRS and CDR2 is YFSETQ. The CDR3 DNA reads as TGCGCCAGCCGCCTACTCGGGACAAGGGGATTAAACACCGGGGAGCTGTTTTTT. Amino acid sequence: CASRLLGTRGLNTGELFF.

This clonotype has a handful of counts. The chain uses TRBV20-1 and TRBJ1-4, with D possibly TRBD1 on 6 matching bases. V was pared by 1 base and J by 0 bases, with 12 bases between. The CDR3 length is 16 residues. CDR1 is DFQATT and CDR2 is SNEGSKA in the germline V gene (reference sequence). The CDR3: CSARGPGDATNEKLFF. DNA for the CDR3: TGCAGTGCTAGAGGCCCAGGGGATGCAACTAATGAAAAACTGTTTTTT.

The rearrangement uses TRBV29-1 and TRBJ1-5, with 8 bases that match TRBD1. The CDR3 consists of 14 residues. Germline lookup yields CDR1 SQVTM and CDR2 ANQGSEA. V shed 4 bases, J shed 2 bases, and the junction held 4 bases outside the gene matches. The CDR3 sequence: CSVGDRGGNQPQHF. The CDR3, as DNA: TGCAGCGTTGGTGACAGGGGAGGCAATCAGCCCCAGCATTTT.

This clonotype was picked up one time. The chain carries TRBV20-1 and TRBJ2-1; 15 nucleotides align to TRBD2. The V gene's germline CDR1 is DFQATT and CDR2 SNEGSKA (reference sequence). The CDR3 has 20 amino acids. V gave up 5 bases and J gave up 7 bases; unmatched junction bases: 21. The CDR3 nucleotides are TGCAGTGCTGTAAAACCGGGACTAGCGGGAGGCCTCCCGAGGGAGAATGAGCAGTTCTTC. Protein sequence: CSAVKPGLAGGLPRENEQFF.

Only a few counts were recorded for this clonotype. The chain links TRBV29-1 to TRBJ1-2, with 8 positions matching TRBD1. The CDR3 is 15 amino acids. Germline assignment: CDR1 SQVTM and CDR2 ANQGSEA. V was pared by 6 bases and J by 0 bases, with 9 bases of the junction left unmatched. CDR3 sequence: CSVQGTGDANYGYTF. As DNA, the CDR3 is TGCAGCGTACAGGGGACAGGAGACGCTAACTATGGCTACACCTTC. The complete variable domain, with remaining parts taken from reference TRBV29-1 and TRBJ1-2, reads SAVISQKPSRDICQRGTSLTIQCQVDSQVTMMFWYRQQPGQSLTLIATANQGSEATYESGFVIDKFPISRPNLTFSTLTVSNMSPEDSSIYLCSVQGTGDANYGYTFGSGTRLTVV.

This rearrangement joins TRBV5-1 to TRBJ1-4, with a weak D call TRBD1 (6 bases). The CDR3 consists of 18 residues. Trimming removed 0 bases at V and 8 bases at J, with 23 bases between. Germline CDR1 is SGHRS and CDR2 is YFSETQ. CDR3 nucleotides: TGCGCCAGCAGCTTGGCCGGGACAACCTCCTCCTTGGGCGAAAAACTGTTTTTT. Translated, it gives CASSLAGTTSSLGEKLFF. The variable domain in full, completed from reference TRBV5-1 and TRBJ1-4, reads KAGVTQTPRYLIKTRGQQVTLSCSPISGHRSVSWYQQTPGQGLQFLFEYFSETQRNKGNFPGRFSGRQFSNSRSEMNVSTLELGDSALYLCASSLAGTTSSLGEKLFFGSGTQLSVL.

The chain links TRBV29-1 to TRBJ2-3, with TRBD2 as a possible D gene (6 bases). Germline loops: CDR1 SQVTM, CDR2 ANQGSEA. The CDR3 totals 15 residues. Trimming cost V 5 bases and J 0 bases, with 15 bases left between them. The chain's CDR3 is CSVYPRGVSTDTQYF. CDR3 nucleotide sequence: TGCAGCGTTTATCCCCGCGGGGTTAGCACAGATACGCAGTATTTT.

This clonotype was recorded at least ten times. The chain combines TRBV3-1 with TRBJ1-5; the D is unclear. The CDR3 totals 13 residues. Germline V gene lookup returns CDR1 LGHDT and CDR2 YNNKEL (reference sequence). Trimming removed 3 bases at V and 7 bases at J, with 10 bases between. CDR3 in DNA: TGTGCCAGCAGCCAGGATTTTATCCAGCCCCAGCATTTT. Encoded protein: CASSQDFIQPQHF.